The 5 T cell receptor beta chains presented below share a single source sample, sequenced in a study of beta chain features in type 1 diabetes. Study findings and constraints: Across all four CD4+ subsets, people with type 1 diabetes showed modestly shorter TCRB CDR3s.

Which antigens these TCRs recognize remains unknown. The isolated RNA, all of it, was reverse transcribed, so expressed TCRB transcripts were what got sequenced. TCRdb's table, derived via immunoSEQ multiplex PCR, lists solely in-frame clones and lacks some. The data show about 270,000 clones, with 13% to 15% seen just once and about 0.015% held by the top ten. The sequenced material came from naive CD4+ T cells from blood. These receptors were obtained from a man aged 25-45 years with type 1 diabetes.

The chain recombines TRBV28 with TRBJ1-2; D not resolved. This CDR3 has 14 residues. Trimming removed 9 bases from V and 4 bases from J, with 18 bases in between. Germline V gene sequence: CDR1 MDHEN, CDR2 SYDVKM. CDR3 sequence (DNA): TGTGCCAGTTTGCCCCACGGTTTGAGCTATGGCTACACCTTC. Translating gives CASLPHGLSYGYTF.

This clone was seen a handful of times. The V gene is TRBV19, the J gene TRBJ2-7, with 7 bases that match TRBD2. In germline, CDR1 is LNHDA, CDR2 SQIVND (reference sequence). The CDR3 runs 15 residues. V shed 4 bases, J shed 1 base, and the junction held 7 bases outside the gene matches. In DNA form, the CDR3 reads TGTGCCAGTAGTACTGGCGGGAGCATTTCCTACGAGCAGTACTTC. It codes for CASSTGGSISYEQYF.

In its sample, this clone was seen a few times. The chain couples TRBV7-2 to TRBJ1-2; weak D call: TRBD1 (6 bases). This CDR3 spans 13 amino acids. V was shortened by 1 base and J by 4 bases, with 7 bases between the two germline ends. The germline gives CDR1 SGHTA, CDR2 FQGNSA. CDR3 in amino acids: CASSLGGGYGYTF. The CDR3 nucleotides read TGTGCCAGCAGCTTAGGAGGGGGCTATGGCTACACCTTC.

This chain links TRBV4-3 with TRBJ2-2; TRBD2 matches at 7 bases. This CDR3 is 16 amino acids long. Looked up from germline, CDR1 is LGHNA and CDR2 is YSLEER. V shed 5 bases, J shed 2 bases, and the junction held 8 bases outside the gene matches. The CDR3 here is CASSAGTTLNTGELFF. The CDR3 DNA sequence: TGCGCCAGCAGCGCTGGGACTACCCTAAACACCGGGGAGCTGTTTTTT.

This rearrangement joins TRBV9 to TRBJ2-1, with 8 bases lining up with TRBD2. Germline CDR1 is SGDLS and CDR2 is YYNGEE. The CDR3 has 16 amino acids. J lost 8 bases, V lost 3 bases, and 13 bases had no gene match. CDR3 sequence: CASSGRGERGPHEQFF. CDR3 in DNA: TGTGCCAGCAGCGGCCGTGGGGAGCGGGGGCCCCATGAGCAGTTCTTC.